The sequence of this TCR beta chain was determined in a study of cytomegalovirus exposure and HLA in healthy donors. The study, taken as a whole, reports: As a later analysis showed, a missense DCLRE1C variant was linked to trimming of TCR beta V- and J-genes. Sequencing depth across donors, presence/absence analyses assumed, was roughly uniform. The study flagged 150 to 200 TCR beta chains as cytomegalovirus-associated.

The CDR3 extends over 16 amino acids. Germline V gene data show CDR1 as MNHNS and CDR2 as SASEGT. Losses at the gene ends were 4 bases for V and 3 bases for J; bases not matched to a gene: 6. This clone was counted only a few times. Its target is unknown. The PCR made use of 60 Vbeta and 13 Jbeta primers. TCRdb's table, derived via immunoSEQ multiplex PCR, lists solely in-frame clones and lacks some. The sample lists about 90,000 clones, 84% occurring once. The sequenced material came from PBMCs. The chain recombines TRBV6-1 with TRBJ2-3; TRBD2 agrees at 11 bases. This TCR came from a man younger than 35 in good health and CMV-seronegative. The CDR3: CASSGLTSGKTDTQYF. Written as DNA, the CDR3 is TGTGCCAGCAGTGGACTGACTAGCGGGAAAACAGATACGCAGTATTTT.